The sequence of this TCR beta chain was determined in a study of blood T cell repertoires in COVID-19. Study-level information: T cells, B-cell-depleted T cells, or PBMCs supplied cDNA or gDNA.

Using immunoSEQ multiplex PCR, the repertoire was profiled, and TCRdb retains in-frame clones only, with some absent. The repertoire includes some 60,000 clones, approximately 83% of them detected once, and around 9.6% sits in the top ten. The Seattle patients, enrolled during active infection, were followed longitudinally. The sequence was obtained from a man aged 50 to 60 with COVID-19, enrolled during active disease. Sample: peripheral blood.

CDR3 region: CASSPLQLGTEAFF. The CDR3 DNA follows: TGCGCCAGCAGCCCCCTACAGTTGGGCACTGAAGCTTTCTTT. This chain links TRBV4-1 with TRBJ1-1; no clear D gene. Germline V gives CDR1 MGHRA, CDR2 YSYEKL. This CDR3 is built from 14 residues. V shed 4 bases and J shed 4 bases, with 13 bases lying between them.